This is a list of T cell receptor beta chains from one sample in a study of cytomegalovirus exposure and HLA in healthy donors. Sequencing was performed with immunoSEQ multiplex PCR; in TCRdb, only in-frame clones are kept and a portion is missing. The sample has about 200,000 clones; around 78% are singletons. Input material: PBMCs. The receptor set was obtained from a woman in her late teens or twenties in good health and CMV-seronegative. Each CDR3 is given with its conserved first and last residue. The D gene is left open where the match is weak. For some rows the clone size is stated as once, few or many, or as a class when expanded; others skip it.

NA	TRBD2	TRBV28	TRBJ2-4	CASSFRAGGLAKNIQYF	TGTGCCAGCAGTTTCAGAGCGGGAGGGCTAGCCAAAAACATTCAGTACTTC
few	TRBD1	TRBV7-8	TRBJ1-2	CASSKPGTGPNYGYTF	TGTGCCAGCAGTAAACCGGGGACAGGCCCTAACTATGGCTACACCTTC
NA	NA	TRBV7-7	TRBJ2-5	CASSLGPQRGETQYF	TGTGCCAGCAGCTTAGGCCCCCAGAGAGGAGAGACCCAGTACTTC
NA	TRBD1	TRBV27	TRBJ2-2	CASARDSLNTGELFF	TGTGCCAGCGCCCGGGACAGCTTAAACACCGGGGAGCTGTTTTTT
NA	TRBD1	TRBV10-2	TRBJ2-7	CASSTGTGSYEQYF	TGCGCCAGCAGCACCGGGACAGGGTCCTACGAGCAGTACTTC
NA	TRBD1	TRBV11-2	TRBJ1-5	CASSPTGDWNQPQHF	TGTGCCAGCAGCCCCACAGGGGATTGGAATCAGCCCCAGCATTTT
NA	NA	TRBV6-6	TRBJ1-2	CASSTGTAYGYTF	TGTGCCAGCAGTACCGGGACTGCCTATGGCTACACCTTC
few	NA	TRBV7-9	TRBJ1-1	CASRGDSSEAFF	TGTGCCAGCAGGGGGGATTCTTCTGAAGCTTTCTTT
few	TRBD2	TRBV10-3	TRBJ2-2	CAISGLAGGPGTGELFF	TGTGCCATCAGTGGTCTAGCGGGAGGGCCAGGCACCGGGGAGCTGTTTTTT
NA	NA	TRBV5-6	TRBJ2-5	CASSDRRVETQYF	TGTGCCAGCAGCGACAGGAGGGTAGAGACCCAGTACTTC
NA	NA	TRBV27	TRBJ2-1	CASSLSAGSSYNEQFF	TGTGCCAGCAGTTTATCGGCGGGTAGCTCCTACAATGAGCAGTTCTTC
NA	NA	TRBV6-5	TRBJ1-3	CASSRERSSGNTIYF	TGTGCCAGCAGTCGCGAGAGGAGCTCTGGAAACACCATATATTTT
NA	TRBD1	TRBV27	TRBJ1-2	CASSLSQGGARSYGYTF	TGTGCCAGCAGCCTTTCCCAGGGGGGGGCGCGTAGCTATGGCTACACCTTC
medium-sized	NA	TRBV27	TRBJ1-5	CASSLGTGNQPQHF	TGTGCCAGCAGTTTAGGAACAGGCAATCAGCCCCAGCATTTT
NA	NA	TRBV12-5	TRBJ1-5	CASGTGQTNQPQHF	TGTGCTAGTGGTACAGGACAGACCAATCAGCCCCAGCATTTT
NA	TRBD1	TRBV27	TRBJ1-4	CASSLQGVGEKLFF	TGTGCCAGCAGCCTACAGGGGGTAGGTGAAAAACTGTTTTTT
NA	NA	TRBV7-2	TRBJ2-7	CASSLVTATLGEQYF	TGTGCCAGCAGCTTGGTCACAGCGACCCTCGGCGAGCAGTACTTC
NA	TRBD2	TRBV9	TRBJ2-1	CASSVMSGGYNEQFF	TGTGCCAGCAGCGTAATGAGCGGGGGGTACAATGAGCAGTTCTTC
NA	NA	TRBV6-5	TRBJ2-2	CASSYGGMDTGELFF	TGTGCCAGCAGTTACGGGGGTATGGACACCGGGGAGCTGTTTTTT
NA	NA	TRBV19	TRBJ2-7	CASSQGTYFYEQYF	TGTGCCAGCTCACAGGGCACCTATTTCTACGAGCAGTACTTC
NA	NA	TRBV6-1	TRBJ2-7	CASWGRGLYEQYF	TGTGCCAGCTGGGGGAGGGGGCTTTACGAGCAGTACTTC
NA	NA	TRBV5-1	TRBJ2-3	CASSRAAVSTDTQYF	TGCGCCAGCAGCAGAGCAGCGGTTAGCACAGATACGCAGTATTTT
NA	TRBD1	TRBV5-1	TRBJ2-7	CASSSTGFGLYREQYF	TGCGCCAGCAGCTCGACAGGGTTTGGGTTGTATCGCGAGCAGTACTTC
NA	NA	TRBV9	TRBJ2-1	CASSARTDPSYNEQFF	TGTGCCAGCAGCGCCAGGACAGATCCGTCCTACAATGAGCAGTTCTTC
few	NA	TRBV2	TRBJ1-1	CASRRDMNTEAFF	TGTGCCAGCAGACGGGACATGAACACTGAAGCTTTCTTT
NA	NA	TRBV7-9	TRBJ1-1	CASSLVAGDTEAFF	TGTGCCAGCAGCTTAGTTGCAGGGGACACTGAAGCTTTCTTT
NA	NA	TRBV4-2	TRBJ2-7	CASSQSRNGEQYF	TGTGCCAGCAGCCAGTCTCGGAACGGCGAGCAGTACTTC
NA	TRBD1	TRBV7-9	TRBJ1-5	CASSPGTGHQPQHF	TGTGCCAGCAGCCCCGGGACAGGGCATCAGCCCCAGCATTTT
NA	TRBD1	TRBV6-1	TRBJ1-1	CASSYDRADTEAFF	TGTGCCAGCAGTTATGACAGGGCCGACACTGAAGCTTTCTTT
NA	NA	TRBV6-5	TRBJ1-1	CASSYYWAGGDTEAFF	TGTGCCAGCAGTTACTATTGGGCGGGGGGGGACACTGAAGCTTTCTTT
NA	NA	TRBV28	TRBJ2-7	CASSGGGEQYF	TGTGCCAGCAGTGGCGGCGGCGAGCAGTACTTC
NA	NA	TRBV27	TRBJ1-4	CASSSTQWGEKLFF	TGTGCCAGCAGTTCGACACAATGGGGTGAAAAACTGTTTTTT
NA	TRBD1	TRBV5-6	TRBJ2-5	CASSFGIGTGAQETQYF	TGTGCCAGCAGCTTCGGAATCGGGACAGGAGCACAAGAGACCCAGTACTTC
NA	NA	TRBV5-4	TRBJ2-5	CASSLQEPETQYF	TGTGCCAGCAGCTTACAGGAACCAGAGACCCAGTACTTC
NA	NA	TRBV15	TRBJ2-7	CATSSPGGTPMGSSYEQYF	TGTGCCACCAGCTCCCCTGGGGGGACGCCTATGGGGAGCTCCTACGAGCAGTACTTC
NA	NA	TRBV5-6	TRBJ1-2	CASRMTRSGYTF	TGTGCCAGCAGGATGACGCGGAGTGGCTACACCTTC
NA	NA	TRBV27	TRBJ2-7	CASSTRVGPYEQYF	TGTGCCAGCAGTACGAGGGTAGGACCTTACGAGCAGTACTTC
once	NA	TRBV6-1	TRBJ2-3	CASKRGVDTQYF	TGTGCCAGCAAAAGAGGCGTGGATACGCAGTATTTT
NA	NA	TRBV9	TRBJ1-2	CASSAWTDGYGYTF	TGTGCCAGCAGCGCGTGGACGGATGGCTATGGCTACACCTTC
NA	NA	TRBV5-6	TRBJ1-4	CASSTYRREVETNEKLFF	TGTGCCAGCAGCACCTACCGGAGGGAGGTAGAAACTAATGAAAAACTGTTTTTT
once	TRBD1	TRBV12-5	TRBJ1-2	CASGLVSARRTGGPGYGYTF	TGTGCTAGTGGTTTGGTAAGCGCCAGGAGGACAGGGGGGCCAGGCTATGGCTACACCTTC
NA	NA	TRBV19	TRBJ1-2	CASSRDTDSSGYTF	TGTGCCAGTAGCCGGGACACCGACAGTAGTGGCTACACCTTC
NA	NA	TRBV9	TRBJ2-1	CASSVGPGNEQFF	TGTGCCAGCAGCGTAGGTCCCGGGAATGAGCAGTTCTTC
NA	TRBD2	TRBV4-1	TRBJ2-5	CASSHVAGGGRETQYF	TGCGCCAGCAGCCATGTAGCGGGAGGGGGCAGAGAGACCCAGTACTTC
NA	TRBD1	TRBV29-1	TRBJ2-2	CSVAGTGGSGELFF	TGCAGCGTTGCGGGGACAGGGGGCTCCGGGGAGCTGTTTTTT
NA	NA	TRBV7-9	TRBJ1-5	CASSLVQGQPQHF	TGTGCCAGCAGCTTAGTGCAGGGCCAGCCCCAGCATTTT
NA	NA	TRBV6-1	TRBJ1-2	CASSETPGGGGYGYTF	TGTGCCAGCAGTGAAACCCCCGGGGGCGGGGGTTATGGCTACACCTTC
NA	TRBD1	TRBV6-5	TRBJ1-3	CASSYSPTGVGNTIYF	TGTGCCAGCAGTTACTCCCCCACAGGGGTAGGAAACACCATATATTTT
NA	NA	TRBV19	TRBJ2-1	CASSTSNEQFF	TGTGCCAGTAGTACTAGCAATGAGCAGTTCTTC
few	NA	TRBV2	TRBJ1-2	CASSETGPWDYGYTF	TGTGCCAGCAGTGAAACAGGGCCATGGGACTATGGCTACACCTTC
NA	TRBD2	TRBV28	TRBJ2-1	CASSSPELAGVNEQFF	TGTGCCAGCAGTTCTCCGGAGCTAGCGGGTGTCAATGAGCAGTTCTTC
few	NA	TRBV19	TRBJ1-5	CASSGLSQPQHF	TGTGCCAGTAGTGGGTTAAGTCAGCCCCAGCATTTT
once	NA	TRBV21-1	TRBJ1-5	CASSKEGRDSDSNQPQHF	TGTGCCAGCAGCAAAGAAGGTCGGGACAGCGATAGCAATCAGCCCCAGCATTTT
NA	TRBD1	TRBV6-6	TRBJ2-7	CASSLGTGAYEQYF	TGTGCCAGCAGTTTGGGGACAGGGGCCTACGAGCAGTACTTC
NA	NA	TRBV2	TRBJ1-2	CASSERRNNYGYTF	TGTGCCAGCAGTGAACGGCGGAATAACTATGGCTACACCTTC